Given below is one T cell receptor beta chain in context. Using immunoSEQ multiplex PCR, the repertoire was profiled, and TCRdb retains in-frame clones only, with some absent. The sample has tens of thousands of clones, around 80% seen once. CD3+CD4+ and CD3+CD8+ cells were FACS-sorted from thawed unstimulated PBMCs. This CDR3 region has 14 residues. The V end was cut by 1 base, the J end by 4 bases, with 8 bases between. Germline CDR1 and CDR2: LNHNV and YYDKDF (reference sequence). These data are taken from a study of T cell clones after liver transplantation. Study at large: As an antigen-independent comparator, third-party-reactive TCRbeta sequences came from pre-transplant mixed lymphocyte reactions. Tolerant meant at least one year fully off immunosuppression without liver enzymes above twice normal. Without induction therapy, subjects received standard immunosuppression until 12-24 months post-transplant.

The receptor's source is a human patient who received a liver transplant. Some T cells may possibly be graft donor cells. This chain links TRBV15 with TRBJ2-1, with a tentative D call TRBD1 (6 bases). This sample comprised CD4+ T cells from blood, obtained less than 50 months after liver transplant. CDR3 coding DNA: TGTGCCACCAGCAGAGGACAGGATTACAATGAGCAGTTCTTC. Translating it yields CATSRGQDYNEQFF.